This T cell receptor beta chain was documented in a study of T-cell memory formation after mild COVID-19. This CDR3 has 15 amino acids. Per germline, CDR1 KGHSH and CDR2 LQKENI. A note on this clonotype: Its antigen is still unknown. A read error may account for a junction end that differs from germline.

Using constant-segment primers, 5'RACE produced TCR alpha and TCR beta cDNA libraries carrying sample barcodes and UMIs. MiXCR, run by TCRdb on the 5' RACE reads, gives a single entry per CDR3 protein. The data show about 180,000 distinct CDR3 sequences, less than 20% seen once. Regarding the study as a whole: The study detected some responding clones in pre-infection memory, suggesting cross-reactive memory joined. Clones that got smaller from day 15 to 85 had even CD4/CD8, while clones growing later tipped toward CD4+. Mainly in CM and EM were contracting CD4+ clones; CD8+ were in EMRA.

This TCR came from a man aged 18 to 29 who had mild COVID-19 (a few samples of this study predate the infection). Cell type and time point are not known. V is TRBV18 and J is TRBJ1-1, with 8 bases lining up with TRBD1. The sequencing sample was made of PBMCs or a T cell subset sorted from them (not recorded which). CDR3 coding DNA: TGTGCCAGCTCACGACAGGGGTTGAAGGACACTGAAGTTTTCTTT. Protein product: CASSRQGLKDTEVFF. The complete variable domain, with remaining parts taken from reference TRBV18 and TRBJ1-1, reads NAGVMQNPRHLVRRRGQEARLRCSPMKGHSHVYWYRQLPEEGLKFMVYLQKENIIDESGMPKERFSAEFPKEGPSILRIQQVVRGDSAAYFCASSRQGLKDTEVFFGQGTRLTVV.